This TCR beta chain was sequenced in a study of cytomegalovirus exposure and HLA in healthy donors (dated by TCRdb to about 2017). The study in broad terms: An earlier analysis of some 620 of the donors reported 250 to 350 Gb of sequence data and roughly 120 million unique TCR beta sequences obtained from roughly 180 million T cells. The study aimed to test whether cataloging public T cell receptors could reveal signatures of past pathogen exposure. To study patterns of TCR occurrence, a later analysis re-analyzed previously published TCR beta repertoires from around 700 donors and added high-resolution HLA genotyping. Typing coverage varied by locus: about 620-630 donors for A, B, C, DRB1 and DQB1; 522 for DQA1; nearly 610 for DPA1; 400 to 480 for DPB1. About 330 gigabases of sequencing data and around 80 million unique TCR sequences made up an early release that covered around 640 HLA-typed donors. A later genetic analysis took genome-wide SNP genotypes for about three fifths of the 666 donors and used that subset as a discovery cohort. Because of strong linkage in the cohort, roughly 5 DR-DQ haplotypes were treated as single units for association and clustering. Among the approximately 430 genotyped donors, approximately 76% belonged to the genetic ancestry cluster associated with self-reported Caucasian donors. In addition to the first cohort of 666 subjects, a separate validation cohort of some 120 different subjects was used. In the later analysis, no new phenotypic data were used to find candidate immune exposures; instead, reliance was placed on TCR beta sequences and their occurrence across donors. In an earlier analysis of around 540 of the donors, high-throughput TCR beta sequencing was used to judge whether each TCR beta V gene segment behaved as functional or pseudogenic. The study combined high-throughput TCR immunosequencing, statistical association of individual TCRs with disease status, and machine learning to predict cytomegalovirus infection status. HLA typing covered class I and class II loci at four-digit resolution. Alongside the repertoire data, information on donor age, sex, ethnicity and CMV serostatus was compiled. All discovery cohort repertoires had been generated on a single sequencing platform. Across about 380 genotyped donors of the cohort, an average of about 250,000 unique TCR beta nucleotide sequences per donor were sequenced, and approximately 17% of those sequences were non-productive. The study used immunosequencing to profile the T cell repertoires of 666 subjects and linked those repertoires to cytomegalovirus serostatus.

Results the study describes overall, beyond this receptor: When HLA alleles, especially DR and DQ, strongly co-occurred, TCR associations were difficult to assign to individual alleles. Roughly uniform sequencing depth across donors was assumed in presence/absence analyses, although this assumption may not hold. The authors suggested that the approach could potentially be generalized to other disease states and immunological phenotypes. Most CMV-associated TCR beta chains appeared to be HLA-restricted in a later analysis, and the HLA associations seemed to be driven largely by CMV exposure. A later genetic analysis reported fewer N-insertions in productive TCRs among donors in an Asian-associated ancestry cluster than the roughly 700-donor mean. A later genetic analysis associated a missense DCLRE1C variant with V-gene and J-gene trimming of TCR beta chains, and an independent cohort replicated the association. A cluster of highly shared sequence variants was judged likely to represent a technical artifact of the sequencing pipeline. Because counts were too low, seventeen rarely observed V segments, including chromosome 9 orphons, were left out of the earlier analysis of over 550 of the donors. A further reported finding was that TCR beta sequences accurately predicted the HLA-A and HLA-B alleles for most subjects in the first cohort. In a later analysis, several top co-occurrence clusters were reported to appear linked to parvovirus B19, influenza, CMV and Epstein-Barr virus. In a later analysis, HLA-associated TCR beta chains showed more clonal expansion and lower generation probabilities than non-associated chains that were equally common. For the cohort, immune exposure information was limited to CMV serostatus. A total of fewer than 200 TCR beta chains were listed by the study as associated with cytomegalovirus. Broadly in line with IMGT annotations, most TCR beta V segments showed up in productive rearrangements about 87% or about 30% of the time in an earlier analysis of some 590 of the donors. In vitro tests confirmed that a few of the cytomegalovirus-associated TCR beta chains recognize cytomegalovirus antigens. Because the 87-base-pair reads could not distinguish some IMGT-functional V segments, including TRBV6-2 and TRBV6-3, those segments were excluded. In a later analysis, the rate of TCR association differed among HLA loci, with DRB1 alleles having the most associated TCRs and HLA-C alleles having the fewest. Most TCR sequences were seen in very few donors, while some public TCRs were found in many individuals. At a false discovery rate of 0.05, a later analysis linked about 16,000 TCR beta sequences to specific HLA alleles. HLA typing was unavailable for some donors at each locus, so association tests used only the typed subset. Linkage disequilibrium might explain the correlated functional status among segregating V segments, but an unknown experimental factor could not be excluded. This cohort had only TCR beta chains sequenced, and the lack of alpha or paired-chain data limited which features could be detected. In both the original and validation cohorts, the classifier was reported to diagnose cytomegalovirus status with high specificity and sensitivity.

CDR1 SGHVS and CDR2 FQNEAQ were looked up in the germline V gene. The CDR3 holds 12 amino acids from the cysteine to the phenylalanine. Of the read, only the CDR3 DNA is kept; its 36 bases are in frame from base 1. V sheds 5 bases and J sheds 3 bases, leaving 8 bases between their ends. The library was prepared using the immunoSEQ multiplex PCR assay. For the multiplex PCR, a mixture combining 60 forward primers for TCR Vbeta segments and 13 reverse primers for TCR Jbeta segments was used. Amplification of the CDR3 region of rearranged TCR beta genes was performed with a multiplex PCR assay on genomic DNA. On the Illumina HiSeq System, the amplified TCR beta libraries were sequenced as 87-base-pair reads. The original pipeline was this. A later analysis counted tens of millions of unique TCR beta chains across the 650 to 700 repertoires, and 9.5 million to 11 million of these chains were shared by at least two donors. To remove PCR and sequencing errors, raw reads were error-corrected and collapsed into unique sequences using a nearest-neighbor algorithm that merged closely related sequences. V, D and J gene segments were assigned by aligning CDR3 sequences to IMGT reference sequences. For a sequence to be retained, a match of at least six nucleotides was required to both a V gene segment and a J gene segment. A rearrangement was called productive if the CDR3 had no stop codons and remained in frame with V and J, and every other rearrangement was called non-productive. CDR3 was defined according to IMGT convention as the region running from the second conserved V-encoded cysteine to the conserved J-encoded phenylalanine. The earlier analysis of about 570 of the donors excluded any sequence lacking an unambiguous match to a single V gene segment. In an earlier analysis of approximately 610 of the donors, V segments were called functional above 56.7% productive rearrangements and were called segregating when the between-donor standard deviation exceeded 5%. A statistical classification framework was built for diagnosing cytomegalovirus status from the catalog of TCR beta chain sequences. A later analysis assigned V and J genes by comparing TCR nucleotide sequences with IMGT/GENE-DB human TR gene sequences. In a later analysis, CDR3 sequences and most-parsimonious VDJ recombination scenarios were assigned using the TCRdist pipeline. In a later analysis, each TCR beta chain was defined by its CDR3 amino acid sequence together with its V-gene family, and reads lacking a unique V-gene family were excluded. A later analysis removed several hundred highly shared, low-generation-probability nucleotide sequences to deal with suspected cross-contamination and a sequencing artifact. A later analysis calculated a clonal expansion index for each public chain from normalized within-repertoire ranks of inferred template counts. In a later analysis, generation probabilities were computed with a VDJ recombination model fitted to out-of-frame rearrangements, and the resulting probabilities were checked against IGoR. In a later analysis, TCR-TCR, TCR-HLA and TCR-CMV co-occurrence was scored with hypergeometric tests, and a repertoire-size bias correction was applied to TCR pairs. False discovery rates were estimated in a later analysis by permuting HLA or CMV assignments 20 times. In a later analysis, co-occurring TCRs were grouped using DBSCAN, and TCRdist sequence similarity was added for clustering within HLA-allele-positive subsets. For co-occurrence clustering, repertoires with fewer than 30,000 or more than 120,000 public chains were excluded, along with 5 or 6 repertoires with anomalous nucleotide sharing. The table comes from immuneACCESS by way of TCRdb, which keeps in-frame sequences with V and J called. Part of the clones is missing from these tables; in studies checked, under half for an unresolved V gene and the rest for unknown reasons. V and J calls and clone size follow that table, whereas D and trimming were derived from the DNA. The sample has about 130,000 clones on record, around three quarters of them singletons. The ten top clones hold over 2.5% of the sample.

To note about this clone: Its recognized antigen is unknown. No qualities accompany the bases; no much larger clone lies one base away.

The cohort was made up of hundreds of healthy bone marrow donors. All cohort members were sampled while nominally healthy, although unrecorded immune exposures were likely present. The donor tested CMV seronegative and was one of the 352 seronegative cohort members. Each donor provided a peripheral blood sample, and peripheral blood mononuclear cells were used for TCR beta sequencing. The Qiagen DNeasy Blood Extraction Kit was used to extract genomic DNA from the blood cell samples. The receptor was derived from a woman in her 50s in good health and CMV-seronegative. This chain is built from TRBV7-8 and TRBJ2-7; TRBD1 could be the D gene, as 5 bases match. The specimen was PBMCs. The DNA sequence follows: TGTGCCAGCAGCCCGACAGTCTACGAGCAGTACTTC. It encodes CASSPTVYEQYF.